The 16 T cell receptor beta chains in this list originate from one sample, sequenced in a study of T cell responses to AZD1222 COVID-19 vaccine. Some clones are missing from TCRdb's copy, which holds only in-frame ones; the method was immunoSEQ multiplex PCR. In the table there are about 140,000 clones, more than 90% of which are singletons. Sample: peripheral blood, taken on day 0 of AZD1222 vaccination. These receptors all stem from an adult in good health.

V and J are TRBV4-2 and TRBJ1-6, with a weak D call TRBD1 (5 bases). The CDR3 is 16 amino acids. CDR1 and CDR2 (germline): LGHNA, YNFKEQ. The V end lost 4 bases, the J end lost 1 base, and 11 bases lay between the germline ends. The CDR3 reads CASSPTRGSYNSPLHF. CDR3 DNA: TGTGCCAGCAGCCCGACAAGGGGTTCCTATAATTCACCCCTCCACTTT.

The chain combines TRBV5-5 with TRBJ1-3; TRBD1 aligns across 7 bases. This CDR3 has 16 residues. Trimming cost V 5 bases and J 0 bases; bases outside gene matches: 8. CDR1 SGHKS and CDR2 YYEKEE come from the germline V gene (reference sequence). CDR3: CASSRGTVSSGNTIYF. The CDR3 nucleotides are TGTGCCAGCAGTCGAGGGACAGTGAGCTCTGGAAACACCATATATTTT.

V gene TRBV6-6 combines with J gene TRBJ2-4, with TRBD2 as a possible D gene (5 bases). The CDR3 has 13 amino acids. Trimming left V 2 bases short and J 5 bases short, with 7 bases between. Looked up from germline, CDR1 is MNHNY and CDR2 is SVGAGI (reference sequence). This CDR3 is CASSYGEQNIQYF. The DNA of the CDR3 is TGTGCCAGCAGTTACGGGGAGCAAAACATTCAGTACTTC.

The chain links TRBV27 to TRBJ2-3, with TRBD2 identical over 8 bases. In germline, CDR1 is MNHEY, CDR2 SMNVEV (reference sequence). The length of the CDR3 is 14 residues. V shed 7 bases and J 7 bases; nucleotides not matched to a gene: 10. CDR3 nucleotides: TGTGCCAGCACCACTGGGACTAGGGGTAATACGCAGTATTTT. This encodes CASTTGTRGNTQYF.

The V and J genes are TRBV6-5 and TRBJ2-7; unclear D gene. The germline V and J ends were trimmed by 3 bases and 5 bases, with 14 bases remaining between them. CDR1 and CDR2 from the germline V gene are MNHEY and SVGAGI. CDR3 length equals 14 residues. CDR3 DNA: TGTGCCAGCAGTTATTCAGGCGTTGGTAACGAGCAGTACTTC. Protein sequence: CASSYSGVGNEQYF.

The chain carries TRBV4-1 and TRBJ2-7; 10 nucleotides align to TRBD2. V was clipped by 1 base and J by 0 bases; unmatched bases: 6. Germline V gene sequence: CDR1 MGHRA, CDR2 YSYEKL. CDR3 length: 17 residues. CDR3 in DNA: TGCGCCAGCAGCCAAGGGGCTAGCGGGGGCCGCTCCTACGAGCAGTACTTC. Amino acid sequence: CASSQGASGGRSYEQYF.

The CDR3 protein is CASSLTGGLNGNTIYF. In DNA form, the CDR3 reads TGCGCCAGCAGCTTGACAGGGGGCCTAAATGGAAACACCATATATTTT. V usage is TRBV5-1 and J usage is TRBJ1-3, with 9 bases aligning to TRBD1. CDR1 and CDR2 (germline): SGHRS, YFSETQ. The ends lost 1 base at V and 3 bases at J; junction bases unmatched: 5. CDR3 length: 16 amino acids. The whole variable domain, remainder taken from reference TRBV5-1 and TRBJ1-3, is KAGVTQTPRYLIKTRGQQVTLSCSPISGHRSVSWYQQTPGQGLQFLFEYFSETQRNKGNFPGRFSGRQFSNSRSEMNVSTLELGDSALYLCASSLTGGLNGNTIYFGEGSWLTVV.

CDR3 amino acids: CATSEGAGYEQYF. The CDR3 DNA follows: TGTGCCACCAGTGAAGGTGCCGGCTACGAGCAGTACTTC. The genes are TRBV24-1 and TRBJ2-7; D remains ambiguous. Germline V gives CDR1 KGHDR, CDR2 SFDVKD. V was clipped by 4 bases and J by 3 bases, with 9 bases between them. The CDR3 is 13 amino acids.

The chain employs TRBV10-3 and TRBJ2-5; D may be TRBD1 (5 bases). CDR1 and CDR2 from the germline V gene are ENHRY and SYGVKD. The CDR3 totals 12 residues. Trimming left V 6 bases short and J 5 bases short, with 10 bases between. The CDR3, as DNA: TGTGCCATCAGCCAGGGTAGGGAGACCCAGTACTTC. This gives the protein CAISQGRETQYF.

The CDR3 DNA follows: TGTGCCAGCAGCTTAAGCGGGGCCACAAACTACGAGCAGTACTTC. This codes for CASSLSGATNYEQYF. The rearrangement uses TRBV6-5 and TRBJ2-7; 7 bases are shared with TRBD2. The CDR3 is 15 residues long. CDR1 MNHEY and CDR2 SVGAGI come from the germline V gene. With V trimmed by 6 bases and J by 3 bases, 11 bases remained unmatched.

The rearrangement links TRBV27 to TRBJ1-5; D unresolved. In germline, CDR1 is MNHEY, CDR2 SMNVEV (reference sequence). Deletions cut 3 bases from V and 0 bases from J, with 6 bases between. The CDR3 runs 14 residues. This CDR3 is CASSLISSNQPQHF. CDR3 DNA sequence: TGTGCCAGCAGTTTGATCAGTAGCAATCAGCCCCAGCATTTT.

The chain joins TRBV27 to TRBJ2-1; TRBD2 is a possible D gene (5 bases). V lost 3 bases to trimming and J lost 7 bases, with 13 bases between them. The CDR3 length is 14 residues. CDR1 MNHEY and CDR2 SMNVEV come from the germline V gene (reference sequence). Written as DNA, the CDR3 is TGTGCCAGCAGTTTTATGGCTAGCTCAAATGAGCAGTTCTTC. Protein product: CASSFMASSNEQFF.

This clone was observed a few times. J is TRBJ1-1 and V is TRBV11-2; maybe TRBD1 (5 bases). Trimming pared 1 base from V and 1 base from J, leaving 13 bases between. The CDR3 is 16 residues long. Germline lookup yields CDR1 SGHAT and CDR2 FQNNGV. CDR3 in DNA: TGTGCCAGCAGCTTAGGGGCCGGGGCGACGAACACTGAAGCTTTCTTT. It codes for CASSLGAGATNTEAFF.

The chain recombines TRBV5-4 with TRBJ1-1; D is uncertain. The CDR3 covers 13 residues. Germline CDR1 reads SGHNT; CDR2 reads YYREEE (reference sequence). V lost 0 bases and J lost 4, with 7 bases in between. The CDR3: CASSLVGSTEAFF. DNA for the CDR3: TGTGCCAGCAGCTTGGTAGGGAGCACTGAAGCTTTCTTT.

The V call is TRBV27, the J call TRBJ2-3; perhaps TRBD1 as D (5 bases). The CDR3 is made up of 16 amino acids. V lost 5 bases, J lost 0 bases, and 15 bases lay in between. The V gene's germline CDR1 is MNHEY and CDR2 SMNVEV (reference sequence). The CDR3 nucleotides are TGTGCCAGCAGTCCATGGACACCGTCTAGCACAGATACGCAGTATTTT. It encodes CASSPWTPSSTDTQYF.

The CDR3 coding sequence is TGCAGCGTTGGCCAAGGGAACCCTACTAGCGGCTTCACAGATACGCAGTATTTT. Amino acids: CSVGQGNPTSGFTDTQYF. V and J are TRBV29-1 and TRBJ2-3, with 8 positions matching TRBD2. The CDR3 sequence is 18 residues long. Unmatched junction bases numbered 17, after V lost 4 bases and J lost 2 bases. CDR1 is SQVTM, CDR2 ANQGSEA, per germline.